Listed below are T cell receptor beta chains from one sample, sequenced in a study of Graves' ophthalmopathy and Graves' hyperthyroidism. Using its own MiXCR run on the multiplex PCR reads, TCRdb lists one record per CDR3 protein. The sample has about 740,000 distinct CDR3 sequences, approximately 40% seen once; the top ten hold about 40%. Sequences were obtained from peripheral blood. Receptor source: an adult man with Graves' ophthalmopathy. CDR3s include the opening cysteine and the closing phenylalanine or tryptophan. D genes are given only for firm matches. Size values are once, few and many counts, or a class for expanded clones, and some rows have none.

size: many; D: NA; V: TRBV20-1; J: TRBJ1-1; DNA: TGCAGTGCTAGCGGGGGAGGAACTGAAGCTTTCTTT; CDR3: CSASGGGTEAFF
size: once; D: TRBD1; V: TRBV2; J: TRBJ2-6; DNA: TGTGCCAGCAGCACGACAGGGACAGGGGTGCCTGGGGCCAACGTCCTGACTTTC; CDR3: CASSTTGTGVPGANVLTF
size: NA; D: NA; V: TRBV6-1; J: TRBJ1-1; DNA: TGTGCCAGCAGGGAGATGACAGGACAAGCTTTCTTT; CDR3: CASREMTGQAFF
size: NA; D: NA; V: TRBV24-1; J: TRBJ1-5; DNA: TGTGCCACCAGTGACCCAGGGTCAGGGGAGAATCAGCCCCAGCATTTT; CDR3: CATSDPGSGENQPQHF
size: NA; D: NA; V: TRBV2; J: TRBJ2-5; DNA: TGTGCCAGCAGCGGACCCCCATACGGACAAGAGACCCAGTACTTC; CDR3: CASSGPPYGQETQYF
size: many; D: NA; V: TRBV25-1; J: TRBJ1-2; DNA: TGTGCCAGCAGTGAAGAGATCAGGGGTCGGTATGGCTACACCTTC; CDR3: CASSEEIRGRYGYTF
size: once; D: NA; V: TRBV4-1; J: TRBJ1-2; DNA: TGCGCCAGCAGCCAAGATCGGTCAGGGCCTGGGGGCTACACCTTC; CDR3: CASSQDRSGPGGYTF
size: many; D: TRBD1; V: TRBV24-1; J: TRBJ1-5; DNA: TGTGCCAGCAGAGCCGGGACAGGGGATCAGCCCCAGCATTTT; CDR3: CASRAGTGDQPQHF
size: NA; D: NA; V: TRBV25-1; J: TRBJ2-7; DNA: TGTGCCAGCAGTTGGGCAAGGAGGTACTACGAGCAGTACTTC; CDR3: CASSWARRYYEQYF
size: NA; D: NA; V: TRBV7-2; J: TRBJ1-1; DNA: TGTGCTAGACAGACTAACACTGAAGCTTTCTTT; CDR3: CARQTNTEAFF
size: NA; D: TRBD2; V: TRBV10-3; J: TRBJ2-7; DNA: TGTGCCATCACCTCAGGACTAGCGGGGGTCTACGAGCAGTACTTC; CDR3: CAITSGLAGVYEQYF
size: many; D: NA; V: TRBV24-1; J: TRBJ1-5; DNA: TGTGCCAGCAGTTACAGGAGCAATCAGCCCCAGCATTTT; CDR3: CASSYRSNQPQHF
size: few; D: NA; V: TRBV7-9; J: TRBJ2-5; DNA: TGTGCCAGCAGCCCCCAGGGGATGATACAAGAGACCCAGTACTTC; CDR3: CASSPQGMIQETQYF
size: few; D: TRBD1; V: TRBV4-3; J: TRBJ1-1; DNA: TGCGCCAGCAGCCAGGGACAGTGGACTGAAGCTTTCTTT; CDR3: CASSQGQWTEAFF
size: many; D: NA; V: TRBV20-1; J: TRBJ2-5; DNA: TGCAGTGCTAGAGACTCCACTGACTTACAAGAGACCCAGTACTTC; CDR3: CSARDSTDLQETQYF
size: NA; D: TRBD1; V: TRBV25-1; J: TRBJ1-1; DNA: TGTGCCAGCAGTCCCCCACAACTCACAGGGGTCACTGAAGCTTTCTTT; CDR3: CASSPPQLTGVTEAFF
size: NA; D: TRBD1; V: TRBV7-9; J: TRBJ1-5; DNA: TGTGCCAGCAGCTTAAATCCAGGGGGCTGGCCCCAGCATTTT; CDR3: CASSLNPGGWPQHF
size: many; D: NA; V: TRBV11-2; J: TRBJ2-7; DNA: TGTGCCAGCAGCTTCACAGGAACCACCACGGACGAGCAGTACTTC; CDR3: CASSFTGTTTDEQYF
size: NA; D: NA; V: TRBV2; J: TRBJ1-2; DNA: TGTGCCAGCAGCTTTCGGACATTTCGTACTTATGGCTACACCTTC; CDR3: CASSFRTFRTYGYTF
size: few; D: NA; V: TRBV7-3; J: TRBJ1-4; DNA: TGTGCCAGCAGCCCCTTCGGGCCCGCAACTAATGAAAAACTGTTTTTT; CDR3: CASSPFGPATNEKLFF
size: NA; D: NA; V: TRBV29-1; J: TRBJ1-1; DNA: TGCAGCTTACGCCAGACGAACACTGAAGCTTTCTTT; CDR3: CSLRQTNTEAFF
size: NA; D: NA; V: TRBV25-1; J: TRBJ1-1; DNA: TGTGCCAGCAGTCAATCTCTTTACACTGAAGCTTTCTTT; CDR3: CASSQSLYTEAFF
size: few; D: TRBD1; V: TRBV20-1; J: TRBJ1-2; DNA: TGCAGTGCTATAGGACAGGGGGTGCGTAGTGGCTATGGCTACACCTTC; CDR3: CSAIGQGVRSGYGYTF
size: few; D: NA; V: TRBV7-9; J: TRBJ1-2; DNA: TGTGCCAGCAACCCTCACAGGGTGGGCTATGGCTACACCTTC; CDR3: CASNPHRVGYGYTF
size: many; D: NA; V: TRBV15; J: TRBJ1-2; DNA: TGTGCCACCAGCAGAGTGAGGGGCGGCTACACCTTC; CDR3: CATSRVRGGYTF
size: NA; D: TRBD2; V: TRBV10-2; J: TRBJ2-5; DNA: TGCGCCAGCAGTCGACTAGCGGGCTCAGAGACCCAGTACTTC; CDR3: CASSRLAGSETQYF
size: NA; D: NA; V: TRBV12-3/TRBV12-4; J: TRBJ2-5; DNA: TGTGCCAGCAGTTTAGTGGGGCAGGGCACGAGAGAGACCCAGTACTTC; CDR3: CASSLVGQGTRETQYF
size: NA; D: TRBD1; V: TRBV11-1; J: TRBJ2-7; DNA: TGTGCCAGCAGCCTCGACAGGGGTCTTACCTACGAGCAGTACTTC; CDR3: CASSLDRGLTYEQYF
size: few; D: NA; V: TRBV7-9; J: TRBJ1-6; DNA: TGTGCCAGCAGCTTAGGGGGCCATAATTCACCCCTCCACTTT; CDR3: CASSLGGHNSPLHF
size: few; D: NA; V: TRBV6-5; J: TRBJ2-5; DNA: TGTGCCAGCATGCAGGGAGAGACCCAGTACTTC; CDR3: CASMQGETQYF
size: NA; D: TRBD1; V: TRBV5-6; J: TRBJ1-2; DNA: TGTGCCAGCAGTCCAGGGGGGAGGGTAGACTATGGCTACACCTTC; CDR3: CASSPGGRVDYGYTF
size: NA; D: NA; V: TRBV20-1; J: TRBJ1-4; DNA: TGCAGTGCTCCTCCGGGACGGTTTAATGAAAAACTGTTTTTT; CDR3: CSAPPGRFNEKLFF
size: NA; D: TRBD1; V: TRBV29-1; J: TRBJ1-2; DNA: TGCAGCGATAGCCGGGACAGCGGATTCTATGGCTACACTTTC; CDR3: CSDSRDSGFYGYTF
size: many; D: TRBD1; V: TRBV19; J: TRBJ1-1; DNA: TGTGCCAGTAGCCAAAGGACAGGGAACACTGAAGCTTTCTTT; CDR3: CASSQRTGNTEAFF
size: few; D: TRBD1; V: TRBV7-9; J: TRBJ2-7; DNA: TGTGCCAGCAGCTTACTCGGACAGGGAGTATACGAGCAGTACTTC; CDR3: CASSLLGQGVYEQYF
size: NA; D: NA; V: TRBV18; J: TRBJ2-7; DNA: TGTGCCAGCTCACTCGGCAAGATCTCAGGAGAGCAGTACTTC; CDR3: CASSLGKISGEQYF
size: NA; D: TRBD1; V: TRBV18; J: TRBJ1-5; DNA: TGTGCCAGCTCACCAACTCGTACCGGACAGGGATTGCAGCCCCAGCATTTT; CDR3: CASSPTRTGQGLQPQHF
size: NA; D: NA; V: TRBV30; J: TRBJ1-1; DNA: TGTGCCTGGAGTCGAACAGTGGAAGCTTTCTTT; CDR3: CAWSRTVEAFF
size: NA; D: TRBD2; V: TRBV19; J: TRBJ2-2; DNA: TGTGCCAGTAGTGTACTAGCGGGGGGGACGAACACCGGGGAGCTGTTTTTT; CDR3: CASSVLAGGTNTGELFF
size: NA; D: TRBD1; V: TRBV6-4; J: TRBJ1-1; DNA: TGTGCCAGCAGTGCTCTCCAACTGGGGACAGGGGACCCTGAAGCTTTCTTT; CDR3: CASSALQLGTGDPEAFF
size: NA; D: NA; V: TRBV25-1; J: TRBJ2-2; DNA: TGCGCCGGTAGTATCCGGGGGATCGCCGGGGAGCTGTTTTTT; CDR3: CAGSIRGIAGELFF
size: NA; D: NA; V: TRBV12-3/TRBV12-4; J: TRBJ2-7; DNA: TGTGCCAGCACCTACGGAGGGGCGTCCTACGAGCAGTACTTC; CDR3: CASTYGGASYEQYF
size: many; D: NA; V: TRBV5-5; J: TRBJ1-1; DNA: TGTGCCAGCAGCTTGGAGCAGGGGAACACTGAAGCTTTCTTT; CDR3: CASSLEQGNTEAFF
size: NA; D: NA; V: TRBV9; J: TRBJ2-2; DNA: TGTGCCAGCAGCGTAGGCAGGGGAAGAACCGGGGAGCTGTTTTTT; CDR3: CASSVGRGRTGELFF
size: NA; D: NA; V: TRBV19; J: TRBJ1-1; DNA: TGTGCCAGTAGTACCCACCGGGACACTGAAGCTTTCTTT; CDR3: CASSTHRDTEAFF
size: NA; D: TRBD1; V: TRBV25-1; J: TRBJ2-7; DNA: TGTGCCAGCAGACGTGACAGGGTCTACGAGCAGTACTTC; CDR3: CASRRDRVYEQYF
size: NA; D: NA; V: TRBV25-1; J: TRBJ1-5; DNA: TGTGCCAGCTTAGCGGCAGGGAATCAGCCCCAGCATTTT; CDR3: CASLAAGNQPQHF